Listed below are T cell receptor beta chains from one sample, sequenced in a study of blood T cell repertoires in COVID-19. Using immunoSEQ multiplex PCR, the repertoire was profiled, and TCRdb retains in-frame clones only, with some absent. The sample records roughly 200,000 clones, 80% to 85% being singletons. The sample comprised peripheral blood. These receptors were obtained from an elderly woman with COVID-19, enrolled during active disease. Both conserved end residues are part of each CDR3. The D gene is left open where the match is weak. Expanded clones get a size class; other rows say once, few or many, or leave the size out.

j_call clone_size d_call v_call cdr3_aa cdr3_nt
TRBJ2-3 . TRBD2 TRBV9 CASSPGLAGGTDTQYF TGTGCCAGCAGTCCAGGACTAGCGGGGGGCACAGATACGCAGTATTTT
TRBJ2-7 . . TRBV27 CASSLSVFTGEQYF TGTGCCAGCAGTTTATCAGTTTTTACTGGCGAGCAGTACTTC
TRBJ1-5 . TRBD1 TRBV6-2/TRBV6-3 CASSKAYSGQDSNQPQHF TGTGCCAGCAGTAAAGCTTACTCGGGACAGGATAGCAATCAGCCCCAGCATTTT
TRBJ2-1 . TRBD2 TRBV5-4 CASSWTSGGAGEQFF TGTGCCAGCAGCTGGACTAGCGGGGGGGCTGGGGAGCAGTTCTTC
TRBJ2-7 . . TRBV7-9 CASSPAGYPEQYF TGTGCCAGCAGCCCAGCCGGGTATCCCGAGCAGTACTTC
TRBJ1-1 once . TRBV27 CASSSTGGVRAFF TGTGCCAGCAGTTCGACGGGGGGGGTGAGGGCTTTCTTT
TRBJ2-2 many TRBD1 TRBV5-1 CASSITGVPGELFF TGCGCCAGCAGCATTACAGGGGTCCCCGGGGAGCTGTTTTTT
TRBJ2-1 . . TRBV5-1 CASSLSQDWYNEQFF TGCGCCAGCAGCTTGTCCCAGGACTGGTACAATGAGCAGTTCTTC
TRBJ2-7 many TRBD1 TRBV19 CASSTPGQGTYEQYF TGTGCCAGTAGTACCCCGGGACAGGGGACCTACGAGCAGTACTTC
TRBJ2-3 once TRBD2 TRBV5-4 CASRPPGLAVTDTQYF TGTGCCAGCAGACCTCCGGGACTAGCGGTCACAGATACGCAGTATTTT
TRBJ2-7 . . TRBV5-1 CASSLGQTRSIYEQYF TGCGCCAGCAGCTTGGGGCAGACCAGGTCAATTTACGAGCAGTACTTC
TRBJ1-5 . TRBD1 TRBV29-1 CSVAIDGQGGNQPQHF TGCAGCGTTGCCATAGACGGACAGGGGGGCAATCAGCCCCAGCATTTT
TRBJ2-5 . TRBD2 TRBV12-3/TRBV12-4 CASSGRRQETQYF TGTGCCTCCAGCGGGAGACGGCAAGAGACCCAGTACTTC
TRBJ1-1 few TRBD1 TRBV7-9 CASSSRDSAVEAFF TGTGCCAGCAGCTCCCGGGACAGCGCCGTGGAAGCTTTCTTT
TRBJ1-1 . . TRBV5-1 CASSPRQSMNTEAFF TGCGCCAGCAGCCCACGACAGAGCATGAACACTGAAGCTTTCTTT
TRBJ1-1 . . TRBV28 CASRVGRRDTEAFF TGTGCCAGCAGGGTAGGCAGGAGGGACACTGAAGCTTTCTTT
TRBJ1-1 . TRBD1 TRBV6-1 CASSEATGGYTEAFF TGTGCCAGCAGTGAAGCAACAGGGGGGTACACTGAAGCTTTCTTT
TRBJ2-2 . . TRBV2 CASSEEAVNTGELFF TGTGCCAGCAGTGAAGAGGCGGTGAACACCGGGGAGCTGTTTTTT
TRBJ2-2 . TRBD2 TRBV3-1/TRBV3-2 CASSHRLGLAGVVTGELFF TGTGCCAGCAGCCACCGCCTGGGACTAGCGGGAGTAGTCACCGGGGAGCTGTTTTTT
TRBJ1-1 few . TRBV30 CACERNTEAFF TGTGCCTGCGAGAGGAACACTGAAGCTTTCTTT
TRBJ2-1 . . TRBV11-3 CASSYDGTNPYNEQFF TGTGCCAGCAGTTACGACGGAACTAACCCCTACAATGAGCAGTTCTTC
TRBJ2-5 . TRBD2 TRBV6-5 CASTTSLEETQYF TGTGCCAGCACGACTAGCTTAGAGGAGACCCAGTACTTC
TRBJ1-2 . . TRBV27 CASSPDSLANYGYTF TGTGCCAGCAGCCCGGACAGCTTAGCTAACTATGGCTACACCTTC
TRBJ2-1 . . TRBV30 CAWSSGGWQFF TGTGCCTGGAGTAGTGGCGGGTGGCAGTTCTTC
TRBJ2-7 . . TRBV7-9 CASSLSEGTYEQYF TGTGCCAGCAGCTTATCGGAGGGGACCTACGAGCAGTACTTC
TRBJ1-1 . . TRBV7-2 CASSLAHRNTEAFF TGTGCCAGCAGCTTAGCGCACAGGAACACTGAAGCTTTCTTT
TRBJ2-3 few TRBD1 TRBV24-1 CATGDSLSTDTQYF TGTGCCACCGGGGACAGCTTAAGCACAGATACGCAGTATTTT
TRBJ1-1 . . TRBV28 CASRPTGITEAFF TGTGCCAGCAGGCCAACAGGGATCACTGAAGCTTTCTTT
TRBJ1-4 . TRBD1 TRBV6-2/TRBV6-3 CASTPARTGLEKLFF TGTGCCAGCACCCCAGCCCGGACAGGGCTGGAAAAACTGTTTTTT
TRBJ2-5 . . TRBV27 CASSFRRVPKQETQYF TGTGCCAGCAGTTTCCGCAGGGTTCCCAAGCAAGAGACCCAGTACTTC
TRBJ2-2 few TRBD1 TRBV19 CATFSGTGGAGELFF TGTGCCACGTTTTCCGGGACAGGGGGTGCCGGGGAGCTGTTTTTT
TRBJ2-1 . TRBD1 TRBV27 CASSPDRPVGNEQFF TGTGCCAGCAGCCCGGACAGGCCAGTGGGGAATGAGCAGTTCTTC
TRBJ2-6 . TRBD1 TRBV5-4 CASGTGQGASSGANVLTF TGTGCCAGTGGAACAGGGCAGGGGGCTTCCTCTGGGGCCAACGTCCTGACTTTC
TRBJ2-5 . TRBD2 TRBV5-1 CASSFPLAEETQYF TGCGCCAGCAGCTTCCCACTAGCGGAGGAGACCCAGTACTTC
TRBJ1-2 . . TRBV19 CASSTRERNYGYTF TGTGCCAGTAGTACCCGGGAACGGAACTATGGCTACACCTTC
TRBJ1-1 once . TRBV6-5 CASSFDGQNTEAFF TGTGCCAGCAGTTTCGACGGACAGAACACTGAAGCTTTCTTT
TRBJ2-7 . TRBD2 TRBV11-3 CASSTGLAGPDEQYF TGTGCCAGCAGCACCGGACTAGCGGGGCCAGACGAGCAGTACTTC